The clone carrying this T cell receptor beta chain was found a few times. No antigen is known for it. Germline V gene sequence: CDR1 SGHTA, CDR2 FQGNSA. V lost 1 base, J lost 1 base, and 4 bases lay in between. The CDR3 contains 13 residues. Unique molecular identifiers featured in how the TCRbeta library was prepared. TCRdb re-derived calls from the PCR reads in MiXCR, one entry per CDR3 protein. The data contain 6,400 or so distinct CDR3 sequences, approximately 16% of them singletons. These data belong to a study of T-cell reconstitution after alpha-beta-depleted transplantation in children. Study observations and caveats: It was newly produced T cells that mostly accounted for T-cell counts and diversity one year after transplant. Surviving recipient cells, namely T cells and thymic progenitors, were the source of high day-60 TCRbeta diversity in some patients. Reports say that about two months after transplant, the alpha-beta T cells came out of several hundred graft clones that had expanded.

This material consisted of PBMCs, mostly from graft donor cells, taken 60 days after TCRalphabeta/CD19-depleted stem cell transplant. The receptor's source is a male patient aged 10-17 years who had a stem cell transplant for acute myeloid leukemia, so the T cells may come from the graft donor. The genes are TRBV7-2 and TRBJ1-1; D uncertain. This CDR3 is CASSLVRNTEAFF. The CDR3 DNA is TGTGCCAGCAGCTTAGTGCGGAACACTGAAGCTTTCTTT.